The 29 T cell receptor beta chains below all came from one sample that was sequenced in a study of control samples from healthy donors and cancer patients. Produced via immunoSEQ multiplex PCR; TCRdb's table is partial and in-frame only. The sample carries approximately 120,000 clones, about 90% recorded once. Source material: blood. Every receptor here comes from a man aged 18-30 years in good health.

The chain recombines TRBV9 with TRBJ2-3; D may be TRBD2 (7 bases). The CDR3 length is 16 residues. From germline, CDR1 is SGDLS and CDR2 YYNGEE. V shed 4 bases and J shed 1 base, with 16 bases lying between them. CDR3 sequence reads: CASSPSGGPGTDTQYF. DNA of the CDR3: TGTGCCAGCAGCCCCTCCGGGGGGCCTGGCACAGATACGCAGTATTTT.

J is TRBJ2-5 and V is TRBV29-1; 8 bases fit TRBD2. CDR3 size: 14 residues. The germline CDR1 and CDR2 sequences are SQVTM and ANQGSEA. V lost 0 bases to trimming and J lost 5 bases; unmatched junction nucleotides: 5. CDR3 protein: CSVEDPTGGETQYF. CDR3 DNA: TGCAGCGTTGAAGACCCCACGGGAGGGGAGACCCAGTACTTC.

Notes on this clone: Germline is not matched at one junction end, which may reflect a read error. The chain employs TRBV7-7 and TRBJ2-1; 8 nucleotides agree with TRBD2. The CDR3 consists of 15 residues. CDR1 SSHAT and CDR2 FNYEAQ come from the germline V gene (reference sequence). CDR3 coding DNA: TGTGCTAGCAGCTTAGGTAGCGGGGCTGGTAATGAGCAGTTCTTC. This codes for CASSLGSGAGNEQFF.

V is TRBV21-1 and J is TRBJ1-4. TRBV21-1 is flagged as a pseudogene. The CDR3 consists of 16 residues. The CDR3 coding sequence is TGTGCCAGCAGCAAACAGGGAAAGGGAGCTAATGAAAAACTGTTTTTT. This gives the protein CASSKQGKGANEKLFF.

The V and J genes are TRBV28 and TRBJ2-7, with D perhaps being TRBD1 or TRBD2 (6 bases each). V was shortened by 5 bases and J by 2 bases, with 16 bases between the two germline ends. The germline V gene encodes CDR1 MDHEN and CDR2 SYDVKM. The CDR3 covers 15 residues. The CDR3 nucleotides are TGTGCCAGCAGTGGAGGGGGGAGTGTAACCTACGAGCAGTACTTC. The encoded protein is CASSGGGSVTYEQYF.

The chain uses TRBV5-4 and TRBJ2-1; D possibly matches TRBD1 or TRBD2 (5 bases each). This CDR3 contains 15 residues. CDR1 SGHNT and CDR2 YYREEE come from the germline V gene (reference sequence). V dropped 7 bases and J dropped 4 bases, with 18 bases sitting between them. This CDR3 reads CASPGTPFWYNEQFF. For the CDR3, the DNA is TGTGCCAGCCCCGGGACGCCGTTTTGGTACAATGAGCAGTTCTTC.

The chain uses TRBV6-6 and TRBJ1-5; no definite D call. V lost 6 bases and J lost 0, with 9 bases in between. The CDR3 has 14 amino acids. CDR1 is MNHNY and CDR2 is SVGAGI in the germline V gene (reference sequence). CDR3 loop: CASSLTDSNQPQHF. The CDR3 nucleotides read TGTGCCAGCAGCCTCACAGATAGCAATCAGCCCCAGCATTTT.

This chain uses TRBV11-3 with TRBJ2-2, with 8 bases identical to TRBD1. J gave up 2 bases and V 2 bases, and 7 bases lay outside the gene matches. The CDR3 runs to 17 residues. Germline V CDR1 and CDR2: SGHNT, YENEEA. The CDR3 DNA reads TGTGCCAGCAGCTTACCCTCGGGACAGGTCAACACCGGGGAGCTGTTTTTT. It is translated as CASSLPSGQVNTGELFF. Together with reference TRBV11-3 and TRBJ2-2, the CDR3 gives the full variable domain: EAGVVQSPRYKIIEKKQPVAFWCNPISGHNTLYWYLQNLGQGPELLIRYENEEAVDDSQLPKDRFSAERLKGVDSTLKIQPAELGDSAVYLCASSLPSGQVNTGELFFGEGSRLTVL.

This clone was seen more than once but under ten times. CDR3 region: CASSHGASSGDTQYF. The CDR3 nucleotides are TGTGCCAGCAGCCACGGGGCAAGTTCCGGGGATACGCAGTATTTT. This rearrangement joins TRBV14 to TRBJ2-3; perhaps D is TRBD1 or TRBD2 (5 bases each). The CDR3 is made up of 15 amino acids. V was clipped by 3 bases and J by 6 bases, with 16 bases between them. The germline V gene encodes CDR1 SGHDN and CDR2 FVKESK.

The genes are TRBV4-2 and TRBJ2-2, with D unresolved. V lost 1 base and J lost 5, with 14 bases in between. Germline V gene lookup returns CDR1 LGHNA and CDR2 YNFKEQ. The CDR3 extends over 16 amino acids. The CDR3 sequence is CASSQVLADRTGELFF. The CDR3, as DNA: TGTGCCAGCAGCCAAGTGCTGGCGGATCGAACCGGGGAGCTGTTTTTT.

This clone was recorded once. Other DNA sequences in this specimen translate into the identical CDR3. The V and J genes are TRBV9 and TRBJ2-7; the D is unclear. The germline gives CDR1 SGDLS, CDR2 YYNGEE. This CDR3 has 13 amino acids. Trimming left V 0 bases short and J 2 bases short, with 6 bases between. The DNA of the CDR3 is TGTGCCAGCAGCGTAGAAGGCACCTACGAGCAGTACTTC. Translation gives CASSVEGTYEQYF.

The chain has TRBV19 and TRBJ1-1; 7 nucleotides match TRBD1. This CDR3 region has 15 residues. Losses at the gene ends were 5 bases for V and 5 bases for J; bases not matched to a gene: 11. Germline V CDR1 and CDR2: LNHDA, SQIVND (reference sequence). The CDR3 loop reads CASSGLYRGRTEAFF. For the CDR3, the DNA is TGTGCCAGTAGTGGCCTCTACAGGGGTCGGACTGAAGCTTTCTTT.

This clone was seen only a few times. The chain is built from TRBV27 and TRBJ2-7; D not certain. The germline gives CDR1 MNHEY, CDR2 SMNVEV (reference sequence). CDR3 size: 12 residues. Trimming pared 4 bases from V and 6 bases from J, leaving 10 bases between. The CDR3 protein is CASSSMIGEQYF. In DNA form, the CDR3 reads TGTGCCAGCAGTTCAATGATTGGCGAGCAGTACTTC.

The rearrangement uses TRBV30 and TRBJ2-7; 8 bases fit TRBD1. CDR3 size: 14 residues. Trimming cost V 4 bases and J 5 bases; bases outside gene matches: 10. CDR1 is GTSNPN, CDR2 SVGIG, per germline (reference sequence). The CDR3 nucleotides read TGTGCCTGGAATCCCCGGCAGGGGGCAAACGAGCAGTACTTC. This gives the protein CAWNPRQGANEQYF.

This clone was recorded once. The chain's CDR3 is CASSRSQPTGTRPWEQYF. DNA for the CDR3: TGTGCCAGCTCACGATCACAACCAACCGGGACACGGCCCTGGGAGCAGTACTTC. The rearrangement links TRBV18 to TRBJ2-7; tentative D call: TRBD1 (6 bases). The germline V gene encodes CDR1 KGHSH and CDR2 LQKENI. The V gene lost 4 bases and the J gene lost 7 bases, with 29 bases spanning the gap. CDR3 length: 18 amino acids.

This chain uses TRBV18 with TRBJ1-5; 7 nucleotides agree with TRBD1. Germline loops: CDR1 KGHSH, CDR2 LQKENI. V shed 3 bases, J shed 4 bases, and the junction held 3 bases outside the gene matches. The CDR3 is 14 amino acids. The CDR3 loop reads CASSPVQGNQPQHF. CDR3 DNA: TGTGCCAGCTCACCGGTACAGGGGAATCAGCCCCAGCATTTT.

The chain joins TRBV6-6 to TRBJ2-7; tentatively, D is TRBD1 or TRBD2 (5 bases each). Germline V gene lookup returns CDR1 MNHNY and CDR2 SVGAGI (reference sequence). The length of the CDR3 is 13 residues. The V end lost 4 bases, the J end lost 3 bases, and 10 bases lay between the germline ends. CDR3 in DNA: TGTGCCAGCAGTTGGGACGTATACTACGAGCAGTACTTC. Translated, it gives CASSWDVYYEQYF.

The chain uses TRBV27 and TRBJ1-1; no clear D. The V end was cut by 5 bases, the J end by 5 bases, with 9 bases between. From germline, CDR1 is MNHEY and CDR2 SMNVEV (reference sequence). CDR3 length equals 12 residues. In DNA form, the CDR3 reads TGTGCCAGCAGTAAAAGAGGGACTGAAGCTTTCTTT. It specifies CASSKRGTEAFF.

This clone was observed a single time. The V and J genes are TRBV18 and TRBJ1-1; 7 bases are shared with TRBD1. J lost 1 base, V lost 3 bases, and 2 bases had no gene match. CDR3 length equals 14 residues. Germline loops: CDR1 KGHSH, CDR2 LQKENI. The DNA for the CDR3 is TGTGCCAGCTCACCTACAGGGGAGAACACTGAAGCTTTCTTT. The encoded protein is CASSPTGENTEAFF.

This clone was observed once. V and J are TRBV27 and TRBJ1-2, with 8 bases aligning to TRBD1. V trimming: 6 bases; J trimming: 3 bases; junction bases outside the gene matches: 0. Germline loops: CDR1 MNHEY, CDR2 SMNVEV (reference sequence). CDR3 length equals 12 residues. CDR3: CASRDRDYGYTF. In DNA form, the CDR3 reads TGTGCCAGCAGGGACAGGGACTATGGCTACACCTTC.

The rearrangement uses TRBV2 and TRBJ1-1, with D possibly being TRBD1 (6 bases). Germline V lookup: CDR1 SNHLY, CDR2 FYNNEI. Trimming stripped 11 bases from V and 5 bases from J, with 15 bases between. The CDR3 is made up of 12 amino acids. Here the CDR3 reads CAGSKGGTEAFF. The CDR3 region has the DNA TGTGCCGGCTCTAAGGGGGGTACTGAAGCTTTCTTT.

The chain employs TRBV5-1 and TRBJ2-7; possibly TRBD1 for D (5 bases). V was clipped by 4 bases and J by 1 base, with 9 bases between them. Looked up from germline, CDR1 is SGHRS and CDR2 is YFSETQ. This CDR3 comprises 13 residues. CDR3 region: CASSPDRSYEQYF. The DNA for the CDR3 is TGCGCCAGCAGCCCCGACAGATCCTACGAGCAGTACTTC. Combining the CDR3 with reference TRBV5-1 and TRBJ2-7 gives the whole variable domain KAGVTQTPRYLIKTRGQQVTLSCSPISGHRSVSWYQQTPGQGLQFLFEYFSETQRNKGNFPGRFSGRQFSNSRSEMNVSTLELGDSALYLCASSPDRSYEQYFGPGTRLTVT.

J is TRBJ1-1 and V is TRBV10-2, with D perhaps TRBD1 (6 bases). CDR1 WSHSY and CDR2 SAAADI come from the germline V gene. Trimming took 4 bases from V and 1 from J, leaving 10 bases between them. CDR3 length: 14 residues. CDR3 region: CASSVQGRNTEAFF. As DNA, the CDR3 is TGCGCCAGCAGTGTACAGGGACGGAACACTGAAGCTTTCTTT.

The chain couples TRBV2 to TRBJ2-3; D is ambiguous. The CDR3 totals 18 residues. Germline V CDR1 and CDR2: SNHLY, FYNNEI. With 4 bases removed from V and 0 bases from J, the gap between germline ends came to 20 bases. CDR3 sequence reads: CASSASGPQAPSTDTQYF. CDR3 nucleotides: TGTGCCAGCAGTGCCTCTGGGCCCCAAGCGCCGAGCACAGATACGCAGTATTTT.

In its sample, this clone was seen a few times. V usage is TRBV20-1 and J usage is TRBJ2-1, with TRBD2 matching 8 bases. The CDR3 is made up of 13 amino acids. V dropped 3 bases and J dropped 6; count of bases not matched to a gene: 4. CDR1 and CDR2 (germline): DFQATT, SNEGSKA (reference sequence). The CDR3 region has the DNA TGCAGTGCTAGTAAGGCGGGGGGCAATGAGCAGTTCTTC. It specifies CSASKAGGNEQFF.

V gene TRBV25-1 combines with J gene TRBJ1-2; D unresolved. CDR1 and CDR2 (germline): MGHDK, SYGVNS. CDR3 size: 12 residues. V lost 5 bases and J lost 6, with 10 bases in between. CDR3 nucleotides: TGTGCCAGCAGTCTGGTTTCGGATGGCTACACCTTC. Its translation is CASSLVSDGYTF.

This clone appeared a few times. This chain joins TRBV21-1 and TRBJ1-3. TRBV21-1 is a recognized pseudogene. The CDR3 is 15 residues long. This CDR3 reads CASDRVLMDGNTIYF. As DNA, the CDR3 is TGTGCCAGCGACCGTGTCCTTATGGATGGAAACACCATATATTTT.

The chain recombines TRBV25-1 with TRBJ2-7, with TRBD2 matching over 9 bases. This CDR3 is 14 amino acids long. CDR1 MGHDK and CDR2 SYGVNS come from the germline V gene. V was pared by 8 bases and J by 0 bases, with 5 bases of the junction left unmatched. The CDR3 coding sequence is TGTGCCAGCTCGGGACTAGCTCTCTCCTACGAGCAGTACTTC. It codes for CASSGLALSYEQYF.

The V and J genes are TRBV19 and TRBJ1-2, with TRBD1 as a possible D gene (5 bases). Trimming removed 5 bases from V and 7 bases from J, with 20 bases in between. Germline V gives CDR1 LNHDA, CDR2 SQIVND (reference sequence). The CDR3 runs 15 residues. DNA of the CDR3: TGTGCCAGTAGTGTCGAGGGACGTCCCACGGGTGGCTACACCTTC. It specifies CASSVEGRPTGGYTF.